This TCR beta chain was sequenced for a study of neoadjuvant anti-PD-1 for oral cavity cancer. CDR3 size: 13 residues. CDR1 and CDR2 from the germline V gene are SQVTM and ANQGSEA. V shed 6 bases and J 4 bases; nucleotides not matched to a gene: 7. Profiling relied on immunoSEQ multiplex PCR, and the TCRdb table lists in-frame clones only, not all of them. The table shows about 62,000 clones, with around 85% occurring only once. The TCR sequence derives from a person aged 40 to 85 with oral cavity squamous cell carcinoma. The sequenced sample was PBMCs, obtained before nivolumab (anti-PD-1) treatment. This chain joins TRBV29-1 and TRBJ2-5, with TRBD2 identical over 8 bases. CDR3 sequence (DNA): TGCAGCGTAACGGGACTAGTGGGAGAGACCCAGTACTTC. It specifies CSVTGLVGETQYF.